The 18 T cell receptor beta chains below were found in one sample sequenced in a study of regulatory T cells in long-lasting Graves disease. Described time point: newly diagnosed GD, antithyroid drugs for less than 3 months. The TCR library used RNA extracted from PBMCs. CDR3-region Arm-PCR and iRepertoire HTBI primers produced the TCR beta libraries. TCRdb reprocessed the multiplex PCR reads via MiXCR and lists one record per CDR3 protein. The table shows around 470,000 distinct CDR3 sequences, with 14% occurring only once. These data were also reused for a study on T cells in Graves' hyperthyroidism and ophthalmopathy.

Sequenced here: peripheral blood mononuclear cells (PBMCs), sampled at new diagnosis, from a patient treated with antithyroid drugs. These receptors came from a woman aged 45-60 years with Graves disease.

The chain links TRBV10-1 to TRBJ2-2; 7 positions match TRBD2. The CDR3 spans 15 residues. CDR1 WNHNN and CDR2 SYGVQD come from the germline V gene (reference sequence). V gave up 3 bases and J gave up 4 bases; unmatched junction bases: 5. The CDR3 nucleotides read TGCGCCAGCAGTGATAGCGGGTGGTCCACCGGGGAGCTGTTTTTT. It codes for CASSDSGWSTGELFF.

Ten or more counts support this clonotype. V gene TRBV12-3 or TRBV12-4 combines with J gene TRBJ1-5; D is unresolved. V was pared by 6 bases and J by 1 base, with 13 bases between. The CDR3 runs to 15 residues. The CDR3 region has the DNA TGTGCCAGCAGGGAGTCCACGGGGAGCAATCAGCCCCAGCATTTT. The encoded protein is CASRESTGSNQPQHF.

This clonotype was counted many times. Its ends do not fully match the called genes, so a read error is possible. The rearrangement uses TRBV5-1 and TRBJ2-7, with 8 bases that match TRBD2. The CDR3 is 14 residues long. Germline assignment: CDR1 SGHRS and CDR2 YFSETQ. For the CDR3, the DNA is TGTGCCAGCAGCTTGGCGGGGGGCAGCTACGAGCAGTACTTC. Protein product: CASSLAGGSYEQYF. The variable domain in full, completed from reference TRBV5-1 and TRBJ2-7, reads KAGVTQTPRYLIKTRGQQVTLSCSPISGHRSVSWYQQTPGQGLQFLFEYFSETQRNKGNFPGRFSGRQFSNSRSEMNVSTLELGDSALYLCASSLAGGSYEQYFGPGTRLTVT.

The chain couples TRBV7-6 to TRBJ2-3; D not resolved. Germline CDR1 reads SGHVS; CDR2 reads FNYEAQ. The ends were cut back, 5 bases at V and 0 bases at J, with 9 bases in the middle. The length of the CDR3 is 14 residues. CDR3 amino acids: CASSRFGSTDTQYF. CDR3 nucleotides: TGTGCCAGCAGCCGGTTCGGAAGCACAGATACGCAGTATTTT.

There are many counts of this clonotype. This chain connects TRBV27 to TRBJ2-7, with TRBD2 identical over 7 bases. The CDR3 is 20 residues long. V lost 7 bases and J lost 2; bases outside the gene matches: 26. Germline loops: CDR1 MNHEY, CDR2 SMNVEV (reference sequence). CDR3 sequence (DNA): TGTGCCAGCAACAAAGGCGGAGGACCTCTCCGGGAGGCTGCTCCCTACGAGCAGTACTTC. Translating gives CASNKGGGPLREAAPYEQYF.

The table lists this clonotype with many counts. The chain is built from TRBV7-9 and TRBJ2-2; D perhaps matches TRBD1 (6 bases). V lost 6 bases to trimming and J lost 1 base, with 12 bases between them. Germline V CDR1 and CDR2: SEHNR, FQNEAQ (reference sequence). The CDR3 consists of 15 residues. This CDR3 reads CASRPGTWNTGELFF. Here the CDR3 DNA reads TGTGCCAGCAGACCCGGGACATGGAACACCGGGGAGCTGTTTTTT.

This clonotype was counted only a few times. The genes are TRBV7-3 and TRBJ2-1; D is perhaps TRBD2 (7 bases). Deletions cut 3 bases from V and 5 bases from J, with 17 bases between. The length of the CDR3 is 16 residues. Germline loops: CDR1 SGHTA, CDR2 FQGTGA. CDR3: CASSLWGGASHNEQFF. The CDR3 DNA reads TGTGCCAGCAGCTTGTGGGGGGGGGCTAGCCACAATGAGCAGTTCTTC.

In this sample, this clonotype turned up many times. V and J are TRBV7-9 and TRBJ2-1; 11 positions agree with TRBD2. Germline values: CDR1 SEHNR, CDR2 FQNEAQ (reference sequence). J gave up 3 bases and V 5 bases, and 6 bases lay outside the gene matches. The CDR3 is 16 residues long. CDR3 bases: TGTGCCAGCAGCCCTCCGGGACTAGCGGACTACAATGAGCAGTTCTTC. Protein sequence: CASSPPGLADYNEQFF.

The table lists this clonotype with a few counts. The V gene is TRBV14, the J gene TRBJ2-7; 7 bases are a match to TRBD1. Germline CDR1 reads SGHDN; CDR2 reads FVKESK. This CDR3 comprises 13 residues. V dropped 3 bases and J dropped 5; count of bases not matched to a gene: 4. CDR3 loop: CASSQDRTHEQYF. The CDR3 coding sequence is TGTGCCAGCAGCCAGGACAGGACCCACGAGCAGTACTTC.

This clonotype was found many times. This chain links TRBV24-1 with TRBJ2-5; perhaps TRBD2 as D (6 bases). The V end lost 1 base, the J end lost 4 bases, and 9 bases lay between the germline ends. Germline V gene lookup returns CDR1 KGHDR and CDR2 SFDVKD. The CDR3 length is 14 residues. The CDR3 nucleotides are TGTGCCACCAGTGATTTAACTAGCAGAGAGACCCAGTACTTC. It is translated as CATSDLTSRETQYF.

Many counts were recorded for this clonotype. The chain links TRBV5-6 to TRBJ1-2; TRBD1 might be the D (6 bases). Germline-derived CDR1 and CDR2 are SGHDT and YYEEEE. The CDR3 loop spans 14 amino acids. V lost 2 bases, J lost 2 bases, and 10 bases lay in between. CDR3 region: CASSFTGSNYGYTF. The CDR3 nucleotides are TGTGCCAGCAGCTTTACAGGGTCCAACTATGGCTACACCTTC. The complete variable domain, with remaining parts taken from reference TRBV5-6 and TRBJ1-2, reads DAGVTQSPTHLIKTRGQQVTLRCSPKSGHDTVSWYQQALGQGPQFIFQYYEEEERQRGNFPDRFSGHQFPNYSSELNVNALLLGDSALYLCASSFTGSNYGYTFGSGTRLTVV.

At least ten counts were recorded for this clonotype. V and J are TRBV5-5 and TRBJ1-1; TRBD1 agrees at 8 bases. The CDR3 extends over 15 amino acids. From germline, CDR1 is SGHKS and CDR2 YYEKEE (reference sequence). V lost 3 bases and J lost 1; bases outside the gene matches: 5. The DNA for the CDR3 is TGTGCCAGCAGCTACTTCGACAGGGGGAACACTGAAGCTTTCTTT. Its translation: CASSYFDRGNTEAFF.

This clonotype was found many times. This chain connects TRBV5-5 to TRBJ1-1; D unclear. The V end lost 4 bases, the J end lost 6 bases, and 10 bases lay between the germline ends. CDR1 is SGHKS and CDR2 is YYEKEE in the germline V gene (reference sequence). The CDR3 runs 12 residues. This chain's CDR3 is CASSPDGPEAFF. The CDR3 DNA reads TGTGCCAGCAGCCCCGACGGACCTGAAGCTTTCTTT.

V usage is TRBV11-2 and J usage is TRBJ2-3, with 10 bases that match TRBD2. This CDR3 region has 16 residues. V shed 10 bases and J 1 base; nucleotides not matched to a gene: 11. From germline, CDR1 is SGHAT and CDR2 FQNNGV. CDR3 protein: CATPRSGRAGTDTQYF. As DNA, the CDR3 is TGTGCCACCCCTCGGAGCGGGAGGGCCGGCACAGATACGCAGTATTTT. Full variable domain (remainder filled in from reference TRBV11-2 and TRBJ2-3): EAGVAQSPRYKIIEKRQSVAFWCNPISGHATLYWYQQILGQGPKLLIQFQNNGVVDDSQLPKDRFSAERLKGVDSTLKIQPAKLEDSAVYLCATPRSGRAGTDTQYFGPGTRLTVL.

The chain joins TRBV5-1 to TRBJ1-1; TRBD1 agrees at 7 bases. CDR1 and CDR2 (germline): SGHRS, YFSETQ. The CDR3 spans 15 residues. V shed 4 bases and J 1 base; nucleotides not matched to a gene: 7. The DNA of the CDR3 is TGCGCCAGCAGCCGGAATACAGGGGCGAACACTGAAGCTTTCTTT. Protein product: CASSRNTGANTEAFF.

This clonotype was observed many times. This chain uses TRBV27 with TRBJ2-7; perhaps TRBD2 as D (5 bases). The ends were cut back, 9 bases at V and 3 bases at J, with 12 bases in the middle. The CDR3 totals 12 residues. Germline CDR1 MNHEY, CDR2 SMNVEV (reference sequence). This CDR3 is CASGGPNYEQYF. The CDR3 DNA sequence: TGTGCCAGTGGAGGCCCGAACTACGAGCAGTACTTC.

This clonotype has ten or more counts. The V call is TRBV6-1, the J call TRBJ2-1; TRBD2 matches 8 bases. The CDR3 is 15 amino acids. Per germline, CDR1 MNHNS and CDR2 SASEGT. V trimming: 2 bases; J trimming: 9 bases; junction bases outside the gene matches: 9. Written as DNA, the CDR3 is TGTGCCAGCAGTGAACGGACTAGCTATTATAGTGAGCAGTTCTTC. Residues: CASSERTSYYSEQFF.

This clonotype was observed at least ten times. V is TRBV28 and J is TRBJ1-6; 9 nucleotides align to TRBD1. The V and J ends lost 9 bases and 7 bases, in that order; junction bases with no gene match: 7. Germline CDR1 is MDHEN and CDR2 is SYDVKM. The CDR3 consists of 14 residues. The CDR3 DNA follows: TGTGCCAGTGGAACAGGGGGCAGAAATTCACCCCTCCACTTT. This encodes CASGTGGRNSPLHF.